These 18 T cell receptor beta chains came from one sample sequenced in a study of T-cell memory formation after mild COVID-19. TCRdb re-derived calls from the 5' RACE reads in MiXCR, one entry per CDR3 protein. This sample carries approximately 430,000 distinct CDR3 sequences, less than 25% of them seen once, and the ten largest clones take over 10%. Sequencing was done on a sample of PBMCs or a T cell subset sorted from them (not recorded which). All receptors derive from an adult woman who had mild COVID-19 (a few samples of this study predate the infection). Cell type and time point are not known.

This clonotype was counted only a few times. This chain connects TRBV29-1 to TRBJ2-1; 9 positions agree with TRBD1. CDR3 length: 23 amino acids. Germline loops: CDR1 SQVTM, CDR2 ANQGSEA. V trimming: 2 bases; J trimming: 0 bases; junction bases outside the gene matches: 26. CDR3 protein: CSVERLGQGMGSEAISSYNEQFF. In DNA, the CDR3 is TGCAGCGTTGAACGCCTTGGACAGGGGATGGGTAGTGAGGCGATAAGCTCCTACAATGAGCAGTTCTTC.

The table lists this clonotype with a few counts. V usage is TRBV29-1 and J usage is TRBJ2-3; maybe TRBD2 (5 bases). CDR1 and CDR2 from the germline V gene are SQVTM and ANQGSEA. The CDR3 totals 14 residues. Trimming took 0 bases from V and 4 from J, leaving 11 bases between them. Here the CDR3 DNA reads TGCAGCGTTGAAGATCAGCGGAGGTCAGATACGCAGTATTTT. Encoded protein: CSVEDQRRSDTQYF.

This clonotype was detected many times. The gene calls are TRBV20-1 and TRBJ1-2, with D possibly matching TRBD1 (6 bases). The germline gives CDR1 DFQATT, CDR2 SNEGSKA (reference sequence). Trimming took off 0 bases at V and 14 bases at J, with 13 bases between the two ends. This CDR3 has 11 residues. CDR3 bases: TGCAGTGCTAGAGATGACAGGTTAATAACCTTC. Protein: CSARDDRLITF.

This clonotype was observed at least ten times. Here the CDR3 DNA reads TGCAGCGTTGAAGATAATGTAAGGAGCACAGATACGCAGTATTTT. Its protein product is CSVEDNVRSTDTQYF. The chain joins TRBV29-1 to TRBJ2-3; D uncertain. Germline values: CDR1 SQVTM, CDR2 ANQGSEA. The CDR3 length is 15 residues. Trimming pared 0 bases from V and 0 bases from J, leaving 10 bases between.

The J gene is TRBJ1-3, the V gene TRBV9; TRBD1 agrees at 7 bases. Germline trimming cut 4 bases from V and 4 bases from J; bases unmatched to any gene: 11. This CDR3 spans 16 amino acids. CDR1 and CDR2 from the germline V gene are SGDLS and YYNGEE. In nucleotides, the CDR3 is TGTGCCAGCAGCCCTACAGGGACAGCATCAGGAAACACCATATATTTT. Translation: CASSPTGTASGNTIYF.

This clonotype was counted only a few times. The chain has TRBV4-2 and TRBJ2-1, with 8 bases aligning to TRBD2. Unmatched junction bases numbered 3, after V lost 0 bases and J lost 5 bases. Germline CDR1 and CDR2: LGHNA and YNFKEQ. The CDR3 spans 15 residues. CDR3 residues: CASSQDSGSNNEQFF. The CDR3 bases are TGTGCCAGCAGCCAAGACAGCGGGAGTAACAATGAGCAGTTCTTC.

The rearrangement uses TRBV7-6 and TRBJ2-3; no clear D. The germline gives CDR1 SGHVS, CDR2 FNYEAQ. The CDR3 is 15 amino acids. V was clipped by 3 bases and J by 1 base, with 11 bases between them. The chain's CDR3 is CASSFGPARTDTQYF. As DNA, the CDR3 is TGTGCCAGCAGCTTCGGTCCGGCGCGCACAGATACGCAGTATTTT.

The chain carries TRBV7-3 and TRBJ2-5; tentatively, D is TRBD1 or TRBD2 (7 bases each). This CDR3 has 17 residues. From germline, CDR1 is SGHTA and CDR2 FQGTGA. V was clipped by 5 bases and J by 1 base, with 20 bases between them. The CDR3: CASSPSTGRGGQETQYF. The DNA of the CDR3 is TGTGCCAGCAGCCCGTCGACAGGGAGGGGCGGCCAAGAGACCCAGTACTTC. Filled out from reference TRBV7-3 and TRBJ2-5, the complete variable domain reads GAGVSQTPSNKVTEKGKYVELRCDPISGHTALYWYRQSLGQGPEFLIYFQGTGAADDSGLPNDRFFAVRPEGSVSTLKIQRTERGDSAVYLCASSPSTGRGGQETQYFGPGTRLLVL.

The V and J genes are TRBV12-3 or TRBV12-4 and TRBJ1-6; a possible D gene is TRBD1 (5 bases). CDR3 length: 17 residues. The V and J ends lost 3 bases and 1 base respectively, with 13 bases between them. Here the CDR3 DNA reads TGTGCCAGCAGTTTTAGGCTAGGGGAGTCCTATAATTCACCCCTCCACTTT. Encoded protein: CASSFRLGESYNSPLHF.

This clonotype has more than one count but fewer than ten. The chain employs TRBV5-6 and TRBJ1-5; 7 positions match TRBD1. The junction had 3 bases not matched to a gene; V was cut back by 0 bases and J by 0 bases. Germline CDR1 reads SGHDT; CDR2 reads YYEEEE. CDR3 length: 16 residues. This chain's CDR3 is CASSLGQGNSNQPQHF. The DNA for the CDR3 is TGTGCCAGCAGCTTGGGACAGGGCAATAGCAATCAGCCCCAGCATTTT.

The chain carries TRBV12-3 or TRBV12-4 and TRBJ2-2; possibly TRBD1 for D (7 bases). Trimming shortened V by 3 bases and J by 8 bases, and 13 bases separated the two germline ends. The CDR3 extends over 14 amino acids. DNA for the CDR3: TGTGCCAGCAGTTTTCAGGGGGGTTTAGGGGAGCTGTTTTTT. This encodes CASSFQGGLGELFF.

This clonotype was counted only a few times. This chain links TRBV7-9 with TRBJ2-7; D not resolved. CDR1 and CDR2 from the germline V gene are SEHNR and FQNEAQ (reference sequence). Deletions cut 0 bases from V and 6 bases from J, with 15 bases between. The CDR3 sequence is 15 residues long. CDR3 sequence reads: CASSLAWAAGSEQYF. In DNA form, the CDR3 reads TGTGCCAGCAGCTTAGCGTGGGCAGCCGGGTCCGAGCAGTACTTC.

This clonotype showed up many times. The chain links TRBV7-9 to TRBJ2-1; TRBD2 might be the D (6 bases). With 5 bases removed from V and 2 bases from J, the gap between germline ends came to 13 bases. This CDR3 is built from 15 residues. The germline gives CDR1 SEHNR, CDR2 FQNEAQ (reference sequence). CDR3 coding DNA: TGTGCCAGCAGCAAACTAGCCGGACCCTACAATGAGCAGTTCTTC. It specifies CASSKLAGPYNEQFF.

This clonotype was detected a few times. Written as DNA, the CDR3 is TGTGCCAGTAGCCCAACACAGGGATCCACAGATACGCAGTATTTT. This gives the protein CASSPTQGSTDTQYF. J is TRBJ2-3 and V is TRBV19; perhaps TRBD1 as D (6 bases). Trimming cost V 6 bases and J 2 bases, with 15 bases left between them. Germline V CDR1 and CDR2: LNHDA, SQIVND (reference sequence). The CDR3 runs 15 residues.

This clonotype occurred many times. This sequence joins TRBV3-1 and TRBJ2-5; D might be TRBD1 (5 bases). Germline CDR1 is LGHDT and CDR2 is YNNKEL (reference sequence). CDR3 length equals 14 residues. The V end was cut by 3 bases, the J end by 1 base, with 9 bases between. In DNA form, the CDR3 reads TGTGCCAGCAGCCACAGGACAAGCCAAGAGACCCAGTACTTC. It yields the protein CASSHRTSQETQYF.

This clonotype was observed a handful of times. The gene calls are TRBV20-1 and TRBJ1-2; no definite D call. From germline, CDR1 is DFQATT and CDR2 SNEGSKA (reference sequence). The length of the CDR3 is 12 residues. V lost 1 base and J lost 9, with 12 bases in between. Here the CDR3 reads CSARVTASSYTF. The CDR3 DNA is TGCAGTGCTAGAGTTACGGCTTCGAGCTACACCTTC.

The chain is built from TRBV6-5 and TRBJ1-2, with 8 bases lining up with TRBD1. CDR1 and CDR2 from the germline V gene are MNHEY and SVGAGI. Trimming cost V 4 bases and J 4 bases; bases outside gene matches: 5. The length of the CDR3 is 14 residues. As DNA, the CDR3 is TGTGCCAGCAGTTGGGGGACAGGAGTCTATGGCTACACCTTC. Its protein is CASSWGTGVYGYTF.

This clonotype appeared a few times. The chain joins TRBV12-3 or TRBV12-4 to TRBJ1-2; tentatively, D is TRBD1 (5 bases). This CDR3 is 12 amino acids long. V dropped 6 bases and J dropped 8 bases, with 13 bases sitting between them. CDR3 bases: TGTGCCAGCAGCAGAGGGGCGGGAGGCTACACCTTC. This translates into CASSRGAGGYTF.